These 10 T cell receptor beta chains were all obtained from the same sample, sequenced in a study of cytomegalovirus exposure and HLA in healthy donors. PCR amplification relied on 60 Vbeta primers (plus 13 Jbeta primers). The table came from immunoSEQ multiplex PCR; TCRdb's copy has only in-frame clones and leaves some out. The repertoire holds more than 200,000 clones, with about 81% as singletons. Material: PBMCs. The receptors derive from a middle-aged man in good health and CMV-seropositive.

The chain is built from TRBV27 and TRBJ1-3, with D possibly being TRBD1 (6 bases). V was clipped by 6 bases and J by 2 bases, with 14 bases between them. Per the germline V gene, CDR1 is MNHEY and CDR2 is SMNVEV (reference sequence). The CDR3 consists of 15 residues. The CDR3 protein is CASRLTGNTGNTIYF. In DNA form, the CDR3 reads TGTGCCAGCAGACTCACAGGGAACACTGGAAACACCATATATTTT.

This rearrangement joins TRBV15 to TRBJ2-5; 10 bases are shared with TRBD2. Germline V gene lookup returns CDR1 LNHNV and CDR2 YYDKDF (reference sequence). The V segment lost 0 bases and the J segment 7 bases; nucleotides outside the gene matches: 5. CDR3 length: 15 amino acids. The CDR3 protein is CATSRDRLAGGTQYF. As DNA, the CDR3 is TGTGCCACCAGCAGAGATCGACTAGCGGGCGGGACCCAGTACTTC. Variable domain in full (rest from reference TRBV15 and TRBJ2-5): DAMVIQNPRYQVTQFGKPVTLSCSQTLNHNVMYWYQQKSSQAPKLLFHYYDKDFNNEADTPDNFQSRRPNTSFCFLDIRSPGLGDTAMYLCATSRDRLAGGTQYFGPGTRLLVL.

This clone has just one count. This chain uses TRBV6-5 with TRBJ2-3; 7 nucleotides match TRBD2. J gave up 8 bases and V 6 bases, and 14 bases lay outside the gene matches. Germline V gene data show CDR1 as MNHEY and CDR2 as SVGAGI. The CDR3 has 15 amino acids. CDR3 sequence reads: CASSSYGGRGSTQYF. Written as DNA, the CDR3 is TGTGCCAGCAGCAGTTACGGCGGGAGAGGTTCTACGCAGTATTTT.

The genes are TRBV27 and TRBJ1-1; D is ambiguous. Per germline, CDR1 MNHEY and CDR2 SMNVEV (reference sequence). V was trimmed by 6 bases and J by 4 bases, leaving 9 bases between them. The CDR3 sequence is 12 residues long. CDR3 DNA: TGTGCCAGCAGGGGTGCGGGCACTGAAGCTTTCTTT. Residues: CASRGAGTEAFF.

V usage is TRBV5-4 and J usage is TRBJ2-7, with TRBD1 as a possible D gene (6 bases). Trimming removed 4 bases at V and 5 bases at J, with 10 bases between. The germline V gene has CDR1 SGHNT and CDR2 YYREEE (reference sequence). The CDR3 has 12 amino acids. The CDR3 sequence is CASSQNRDEQYF. CDR3 nucleotides: TGTGCCAGCAGCCAAAACAGGGACGAGCAGTACTTC. Looking up the rest from reference TRBV5-4 and TRBJ2-7 gives the full variable domain: ETGVTQSPTHLIKTRGQQVTLRCSSQSGHNTVSWYQQALGQGPQFIFQYYREEENGRGNFPPRFSGLQFPNYSSELNVNALELDDSALYLCASSQNRDEQYFGPGTRLTVT.

The genes are TRBV14 and TRBJ2-1; possible D gene TRBD1, 6 bases. The length of the CDR3 is 16 residues. Between the trimmed V and J ends, which lost 2 bases and 2 bases, there was a span of 13 bases. The V gene's germline CDR1 is SGHDN and CDR2 FVKESK. CDR3 bases: TGTGCCAGCAGCCAAAGTCTGGCAGGGGCCTACAATGAGCAGTTCTTC. The encoded protein is CASSQSLAGAYNEQFF.

V is TRBV10-3 and J is TRBJ2-1; the D is unclear. Germline lookup yields CDR1 ENHRY and CDR2 SYGVKD. Trimming stripped 3 bases from V and 0 bases from J, with 12 bases between. The CDR3 is made up of 16 amino acids. The CDR3 sequence: CAISDWASSSYNEQFF. The CDR3 nucleotides are TGTGCCATCAGTGATTGGGCCAGTAGCTCCTACAATGAGCAGTTCTTC.

The gene calls are TRBV27 and TRBJ2-7, with D maybe TRBD1 (6 bases). V lost 3 bases, J lost 6 bases, and 9 bases lay in between. Germline V gene sequence: CDR1 MNHEY, CDR2 SMNVEV (reference sequence). This CDR3 has 12 amino acids. The CDR3 coding sequence is TGTGCCAGCAGTTTCACAGGGCGCGAGCAGTACTTC. Its translation is CASSFTGREQYF.

Points on this clone: Other nucleotide sequences from this sample produce the same CDR3. The chain carries TRBV18 and TRBJ1-5, with D uncertain. The CDR3 extends over 14 amino acids. V shed 2 bases and J shed 2 bases, with 7 bases lying between them. CDR1 and CDR2 from the germline V gene are KGHSH and LQKENI. CDR3 DNA sequence: TGTGCCAGCTCACCATCCGGAGGCAATCAGCCCCAGCATTTT. It translates to CASSPSGGNQPQHF.

V and J are TRBV5-3 and TRBJ2-7; possible D gene TRBD2, 5 bases. TRBV5-3 is given ORF status, its function remaining uncertain. The CDR3 has 14 amino acids. V lost 7 bases and J 0 bases, leaving 14 bases between the germline ends. The CDR3 DNA sequence: TGTGCCAGAGCGGGTACTGAGAGCTCCTACGAGCAGTACGTC. Translated, it gives CARAGTESSYEQYV.